One sample yielded the 10 T cell receptor beta chains listed below, sequenced in a study of shared clonotypes between healthy human individuals. Some clones are missing from TCRdb's copy, which holds only in-frame ones; the method was immunoSEQ multiplex PCR. The sample includes roughly 1,600,000 clones, less than 99% of them seen just once. Sequenced material: naive CD4+ T cells sorted from blood. Subset meaning: CD45RA+ positively selected. These receptors were collected from a man younger than 40 in good health.

The J gene is TRBJ2-2, the V gene TRBV18; D may be TRBD1 (6 bases). Germline CDR1 is KGHSH and CDR2 is LQKENI. There are 14 residues in the CDR3. Trimming stripped 3 bases from V and 3 bases from J, with 8 bases between. The CDR3 DNA is TGTGCCAGCTCACCGAGGGGGTACACCGGGGAGCTGTTTTTT. Amino acids: CASSPRGYTGELFF.

This sequence joins TRBV4-1 and TRBJ2-7; 11 bases align to TRBD2. CDR1 is MGHRA and CDR2 is YSYEKL in the germline V gene. Trimming cost V 0 bases and J 9 bases; bases outside gene matches: 7. The CDR3 runs to 15 residues. CDR3 coding DNA: TGCGCCAGCAGCCAAGATCGAACTAGCGGGAGAGGGCAGTACTTC. Residues: CASSQDRTSGRGQYF.

A word on this clone: Distinct nucleotide sequences in the sample also encode this CDR3. The chain carries TRBV5-4 and TRBJ2-7; D remains unclear. Germline CDR1 reads SGHNT; CDR2 reads YYREEE (reference sequence). The CDR3 contains 12 residues. Between the trimmed V and J ends, which lost 4 bases and 0 bases, there was a span of 5 bases. Written as DNA, the CDR3 is TGTGCCAGCAGCCAAGGCTCCTACGAGCAGTACTTC. This translates into CASSQGSYEQYF.

The V call is TRBV28, the J call TRBJ1-5; D is undetermined. This CDR3 contains 12 residues. Germline V lookup: CDR1 MDHEN, CDR2 SYDVKM. V was shortened by 6 bases and J by 5 bases, with 8 bases between the two germline ends. The CDR3 reads CASSVEDQPQHF. CDR3 DNA: TGTGCCAGCAGCGTAGAGGATCAGCCCCAGCATTTT.

V gene TRBV5-4 combines with J gene TRBJ2-7; 7 nucleotides agree with TRBD1. The junction had 9 bases not matched to a gene; V was cut back by 2 bases and J by 4 bases. The germline CDR1 and CDR2 sequences are SGHNT and YYREEE (reference sequence). The CDR3 has 15 amino acids. The CDR3 nucleotides are TGTGCCAGCAGCTTCGGGACAGACCTGAGATACGAGCAGTACTTC. It encodes CASSFGTDLRYEQYF.

The chain joins TRBV5-1 to TRBJ2-6, with TRBD1 matching over 7 bases. CDR1 is SGHRS and CDR2 is YFSETQ in the germline V gene. The CDR3 consists of 17 residues. The ends lost 5 bases at V and 4 bases at J; junction bases unmatched: 12. The CDR3 protein is CASSWDSETGGANVLTF. In DNA, the CDR3 is TGCGCCAGCAGTTGGGACAGCGAAACGGGCGGGGCCAACGTCCTGACTTTC.

The chain joins TRBV4-2 to TRBJ1-2; TRBD1 is a possible D gene (5 bases). CDR1 is LGHNA and CDR2 is YNFKEQ in the germline V gene. This CDR3 has 11 amino acids. Trimming took off 1 base at V and 8 bases at J, with 5 bases between the two ends. The CDR3 DNA follows: TGTGCCAGCAGCCAAGGGGGCGGCTACACCTTC. It codes for CASSQGGGYTF.

V usage is TRBV13 and J usage is TRBJ2-5; D is ambiguous. The CDR3 sequence is 13 residues long. V was trimmed by 5 bases and J by 1 base, leaving 8 bases between them. Germline CDR1 reads PRHDT; CDR2 reads FYEKMQ (reference sequence). Here the CDR3 DNA reads TGTGCCAGCAGCCCTTCCCCCCAAGAGACCCAGTACTTC. Its translation: CASSPSPQETQYF.

The rearrangement uses TRBV30 and TRBJ2-7, with 8 positions matching TRBD1. Germline values: CDR1 GTSNPN, CDR2 SVGIG (reference sequence). V gave up 6 bases and J gave up 4 bases; unmatched junction bases: 8. The CDR3 length is 13 residues. CDR3 protein: CACTQGARYEQYF. CDR3 DNA sequence: TGTGCCTGTACTCAGGGGGCGAGATACGAGCAGTACTTC.

The J gene is TRBJ1-2, the V gene TRBV28; D not resolved. Germline CDR1 reads MDHEN; CDR2 reads SYDVKM. V was cut by 3 bases and J by 5 bases, with 13 bases left in between. This CDR3 has 14 residues. CDR3 sequence reads: CASSLAGEVYGYTF. CDR3 in DNA: TGTGCCAGCAGTTTGGCCGGGGAAGTGTATGGCTACACCTTC.